This TCR beta chain was documented in a study of T cell repertoires in cytomegalovirus infection. Study-wide background: CMV epitopes used comprised recently identified HLA-C-restricted ones and well-studied HLA-B-restricted ones. Indications of both CMV infection and matching HLA type were provided by public TCR beta signatures. Study-level points and caveats: Summed public TCR beta family frequency identified CMV carriers bearing the relevant HLA.

Each CDR3 protein gets one entry after TCRdb re-called the reads with MiXCR. The data contain hundreds of thousands of distinct CDR3 sequences, more than 30% of them singletons. A word on this clonotype: Its antigen is unknown.

The ends were cut back, 4 bases at V and 2 bases at J, with 16 bases in the middle. Per germline, CDR1 SGHKS and CDR2 YYEKEE (reference sequence). This CDR3 is 17 amino acids long. The material was cultured PBMCs, obtained from culture after CMV antigen stimulation. The receptor's source is a human donor in good health (CMV status not recorded). Some clones in this sample may be carry-over from other donors' samples. V usage is TRBV5-5 and J usage is TRBJ2-6, with D tentatively TRBD2 (7 bases). The CDR3 nucleotides read TGTGCCAGCAGCGGAGGGGGGGCTGTTGCTGGGGCCAACGTCCTGACTTTC. Its translation: CASSGGGAVAGANVLTF.